Each of the 5 T cell receptor beta chains below was sequenced from the same sample in a study of CD8 T cells in Susac syndrome. RNA, at about 0.45 to 1 ug, was reverse transcribed with random hexamers. TCRdb ran MiXCR on the immunoSEQ multiplex PCR reads and lists one entry per CDR3 protein. The sample lists roughly 160,000 distinct CDR3 sequences; around 94% were seen once. The sample was CD4+ T cells from PBMCs. The receptors originated from a human donor in good health.

This clonotype was detected once. The genes are TRBV10-3 and TRBJ1-1; D unclear. Between the trimmed V and J ends, which lost 4 bases and 4 bases, there was a span of 7 bases. Germline V gene sequence: CDR1 ENHRY, CDR2 SYGVKD. The CDR3 is 12 residues long. CDR3 residues: CAISAGLTEAFF. CDR3 bases: TGTGCCATCAGTGCAGGCCTCACTGAAGCTTTCTTT.

The chain carries TRBV28 and TRBJ1-6; D gene uncertain. This CDR3 has 14 amino acids. Trimming removed 6 bases at V and 7 bases at J, with 13 bases between. The germline gives CDR1 MDHEN, CDR2 SYDVKM. The CDR3 protein is CASRFEGPNSPLHF. The CDR3 DNA reads TGTGCCAGCAGGTTCGAGGGCCCGAATTCACCCCTCCACTTT. Looking up the rest from reference TRBV28 and TRBJ1-6 gives the full variable domain: DVKVTQSSRYLVKRTGEKVFLECVQDMDHENMFWYRQDPGLGLRLIYFSYDVKMKEKGDIPEGYSVSREKKERFSLILESASTNQTSMYLCASRFEGPNSPLHFGNGTRLTVT.

The chain carries TRBV6-5 and TRBJ2-1; possibly TRBD2 for D (5 bases). CDR1 and CDR2 from the germline V gene are MNHEY and SVGAGI. V dropped 7 bases and J dropped 4 bases, with 14 bases sitting between them. The CDR3 is 14 amino acids. CDR3 DNA: TGTGCCAGCATAAAAGGGTCGGGGTACAATGAGCAGTTCTTC. This encodes CASIKGSGYNEQFF.

V usage is TRBV5-4 and J usage is TRBJ2-3; D gene uncertain. The V and J ends lost 0 bases and 5 bases respectively, with 4 bases between them. This CDR3 has 12 residues. The germline gives CDR1 SGHNT, CDR2 YYREEE (reference sequence). The CDR3: CASSLAEDTQYF. In nucleotides, the CDR3 is TGTGCCAGCAGCTTGGCCGAAGATACGCAGTATTTT.

The rearrangement links TRBV4-3 to TRBJ1-2; 7 positions match TRBD1. This CDR3 contains 15 residues. Per the germline V gene, CDR1 is LGHNA and CDR2 is YSLEER. V lost 0 bases, J lost 3 bases, and 4 bases stayed unmatched. DNA of the CDR3: TGCGCCAGCAGCCAAGAGGTACAGGGGCACTATGGCTACACCTTC. It codes for CASSQEVQGHYGYTF.